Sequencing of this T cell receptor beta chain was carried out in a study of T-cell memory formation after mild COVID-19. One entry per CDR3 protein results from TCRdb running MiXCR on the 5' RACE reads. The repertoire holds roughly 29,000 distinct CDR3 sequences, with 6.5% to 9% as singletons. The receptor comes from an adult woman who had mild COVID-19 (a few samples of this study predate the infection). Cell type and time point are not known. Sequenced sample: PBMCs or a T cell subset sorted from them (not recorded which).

The CDR3 region is CATGLRGEAYEQYF. DNA for the CDR3: TGTGCCACTGGGCTCAGGGGGGAAGCCTACGAGCAGTACTTC. The gene calls are TRBV7-9 and TRBJ2-7; a possible D gene is TRBD1 (7 bases). Germline CDR1 SEHNR, CDR2 FQNEAQ (reference sequence). This CDR3 has 14 residues. Trimming shortened V by 10 bases and J by 2 bases, and 18 bases separated the two germline ends.